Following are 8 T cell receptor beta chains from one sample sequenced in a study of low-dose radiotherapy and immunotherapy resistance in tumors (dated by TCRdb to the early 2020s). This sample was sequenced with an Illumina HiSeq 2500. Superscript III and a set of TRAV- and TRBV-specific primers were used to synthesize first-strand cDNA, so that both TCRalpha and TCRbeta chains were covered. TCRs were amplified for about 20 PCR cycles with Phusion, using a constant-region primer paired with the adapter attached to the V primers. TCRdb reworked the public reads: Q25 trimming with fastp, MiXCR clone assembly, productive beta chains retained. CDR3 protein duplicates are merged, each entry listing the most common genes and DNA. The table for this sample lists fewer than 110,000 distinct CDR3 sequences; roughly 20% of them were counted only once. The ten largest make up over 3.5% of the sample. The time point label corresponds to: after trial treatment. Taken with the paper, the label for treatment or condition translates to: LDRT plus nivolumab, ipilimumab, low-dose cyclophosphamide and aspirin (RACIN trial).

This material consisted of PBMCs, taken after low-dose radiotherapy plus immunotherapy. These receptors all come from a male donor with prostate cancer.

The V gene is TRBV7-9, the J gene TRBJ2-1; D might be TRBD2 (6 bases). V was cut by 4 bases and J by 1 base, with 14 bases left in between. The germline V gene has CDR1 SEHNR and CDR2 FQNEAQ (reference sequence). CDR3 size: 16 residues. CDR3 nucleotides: TGTGCCAGCAGCTCCCGGACCGGGACTTCCTACAATGAGCAGTTCTTC. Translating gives CASSSRTGTSYNEQFF.

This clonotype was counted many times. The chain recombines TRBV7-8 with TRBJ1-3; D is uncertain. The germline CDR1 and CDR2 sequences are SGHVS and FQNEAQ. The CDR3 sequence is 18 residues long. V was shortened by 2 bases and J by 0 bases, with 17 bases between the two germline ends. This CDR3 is CASSLISPIPSSGNTIYF. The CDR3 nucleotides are TGTGCCAGCAGCTTAATCAGCCCAATACCGTCCTCTGGAAACACCATATATTTT.

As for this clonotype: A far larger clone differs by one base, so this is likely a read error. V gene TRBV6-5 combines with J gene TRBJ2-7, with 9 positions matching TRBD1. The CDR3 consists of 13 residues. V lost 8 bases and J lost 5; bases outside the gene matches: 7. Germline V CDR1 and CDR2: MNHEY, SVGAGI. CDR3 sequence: CASGRGTGHEQYF. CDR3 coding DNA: TGTGCCAGCGGACGAGGGACAGGGCACGAGCAGTACTTC.

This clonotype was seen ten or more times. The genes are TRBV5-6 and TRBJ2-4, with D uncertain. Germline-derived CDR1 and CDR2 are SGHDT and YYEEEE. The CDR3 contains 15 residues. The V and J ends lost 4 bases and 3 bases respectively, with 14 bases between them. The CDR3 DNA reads TGTGCCAGCAGCCCCCGACTCCGTGGCAAAAACATTCAGTACTTC. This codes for CASSPRLRGKNIQYF.

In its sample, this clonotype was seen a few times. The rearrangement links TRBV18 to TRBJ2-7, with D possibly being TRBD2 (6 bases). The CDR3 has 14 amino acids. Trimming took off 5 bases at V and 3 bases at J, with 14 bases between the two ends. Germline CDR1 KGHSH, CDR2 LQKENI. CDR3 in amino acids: CASSNSGDGYEQYF. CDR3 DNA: TGTGCCAGCTCAAATTCGGGGGACGGCTACGAGCAGTACTTC.

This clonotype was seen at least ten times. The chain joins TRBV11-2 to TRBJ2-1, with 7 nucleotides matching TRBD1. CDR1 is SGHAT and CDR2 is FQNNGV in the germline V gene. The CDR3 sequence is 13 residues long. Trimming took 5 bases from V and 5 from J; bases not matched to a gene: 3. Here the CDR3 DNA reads TGTGCCAGCAGCGTCACAGGGGACAATGAGCAGTTCTTC. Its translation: CASSVTGDNEQFF.

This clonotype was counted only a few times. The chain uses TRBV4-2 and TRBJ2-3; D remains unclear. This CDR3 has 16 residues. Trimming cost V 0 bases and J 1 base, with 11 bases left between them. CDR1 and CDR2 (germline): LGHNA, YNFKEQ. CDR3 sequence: CASSQERAHGTDTQYF. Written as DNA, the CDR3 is TGTGCCAGCAGCCAAGAAAGGGCCCATGGCACAGATACGCAGTATTTT.

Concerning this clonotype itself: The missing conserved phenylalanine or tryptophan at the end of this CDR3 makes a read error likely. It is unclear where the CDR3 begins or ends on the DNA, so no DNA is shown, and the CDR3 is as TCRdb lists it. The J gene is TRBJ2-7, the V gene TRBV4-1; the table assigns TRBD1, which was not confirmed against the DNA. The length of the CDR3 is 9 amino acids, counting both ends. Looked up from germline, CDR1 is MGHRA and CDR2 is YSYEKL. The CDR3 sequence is CASSQAPGL.